These 15 T cell receptor beta chains originate from one sample sequenced in a study of CD8+ T cells in alopecia areata. Isolated RNA was reverse transcribed into cDNA used as the sequencing template. Assay used: immunoSEQ multiplex PCR; TCRdb lists only in-frame clones, some missing. The data show roughly 100,000 clones, with around 59% seen just once and 8.8% held by the top ten. Sample: CD4+ T cells sorted from blood. These receptors originate from a human donor in good health.

This clone has a handful of counts. This sequence joins TRBV29-1 and TRBJ2-7; D remains unclear. V was clipped by 4 bases and J by 0 bases, with 10 bases between them. Germline CDR1 reads SQVTM; CDR2 reads ANQGSEA. The CDR3 sequence is 13 residues long. CDR3 coding DNA: TGCAGCGTTGCCCGGGCCCACTCCTACGAGCAGTACTTC. It yields the protein CSVARAHSYEQYF.

This clone showed up just a few times. This chain joins TRBV19 and TRBJ2-3; 7 bases align to TRBD1. The V segment lost 7 bases and the J segment 2 bases; nucleotides outside the gene matches: 6. The germline V gene has CDR1 LNHDA and CDR2 SQIVND (reference sequence). The CDR3 extends over 14 amino acids. The CDR3 here is CASTRDSVTDTQYF. CDR3 DNA sequence: TGTGCCAGTACCCGGGACAGCGTCACAGATACGCAGTATTTT.

The chain carries TRBV27 and TRBJ2-5; no clear D gene. The length of the CDR3 is 17 residues. Between the trimmed V and J ends, which lost 2 bases and 5 bases, there was a span of 21 bases. CDR1 MNHEY and CDR2 SMNVEV come from the germline V gene (reference sequence). This CDR3 reads CASSLVGFQRNGETQYF. CDR3 coding DNA: TGTGCCAGCAGTTTAGTGGGGTTTCAACGGAACGGGGAGACCCAGTACTTC.

The gene calls are TRBV5-1 and TRBJ1-5; 8 bases are shared with TRBD1. Germline loops: CDR1 SGHRS, CDR2 YFSETQ. The CDR3 covers 14 residues. J gave up 3 bases and V 3 bases, and 2 bases lay outside the gene matches. The CDR3 sequence is CASSSGQVNQPQHF. CDR3 DNA sequence: TGCGCCAGCAGCTCGGGACAGGTCAATCAGCCCCAGCATTTT.

This clone came up a few times. V gene TRBV27 combines with J gene TRBJ1-5; 7 bases are shared with TRBD1. This CDR3 has 17 amino acids. Germline assignment: CDR1 MNHEY and CDR2 SMNVEV (reference sequence). J lost 0 bases, V lost 0 bases, and 5 bases had no gene match. CDR3 sequence reads: CASSLSRGTDSNQPQHF. The DNA of the CDR3 is TGTGCCAGCAGTTTATCGAGAGGGACAGATAGCAATCAGCCCCAGCATTTT.

The chain carries TRBV2 and TRBJ1-2, with a tentative D call TRBD1 (5 bases). CDR3 length: 11 amino acids. The V and J ends lost 6 bases and 7 bases respectively, with 9 bases between them. Germline CDR1 and CDR2: SNHLY and FYNNEI. The CDR3 loop reads CASSPGFGYTF. Written as DNA, the CDR3 is TGTGCCAGCAGCCCAGGGTTTGGCTACACCTTC.

The sample holds one count of this clone. The chain employs TRBV10-3 and TRBJ2-5; D perhaps matches TRBD2 (5 bases). The ends were cut back, 6 bases at V and 5 bases at J, with 7 bases in the middle. CDR1 is ENHRY, CDR2 SYGVKD, per germline. The CDR3 is made up of 11 amino acids. The CDR3 region has the DNA TGTGCCATCAGGGAGGAGGAGACCCAGTACTTC. Translated, it gives CAIREEETQYF.

The rearrangement links TRBV9 to TRBJ2-5, with 10 bases fitting TRBD2. Germline trimming cut 1 base from V and 5 bases from J; bases unmatched to any gene: 8. Germline assignment: CDR1 SGDLS and CDR2 YYNGEE. The CDR3 is 16 amino acids. The CDR3 here is CASSVLAGAPAETQYF. Here the CDR3 DNA reads TGTGCCAGCAGCGTACTAGCGGGGGCCCCGGCGGAGACCCAGTACTTC.

In its sample, this clone was seen many times. V and J are TRBV19 and TRBJ1-5; D is perhaps TRBD1 (5 bases). V was trimmed by 6 bases and J by 1 base, leaving 13 bases between them. The CDR3 contains 15 residues. CDR1 and CDR2 from the germline V gene are LNHDA and SQIVND (reference sequence). The CDR3 DNA reads as TGTGCCAGTAGCTCCGCCCAGGGCAGCAATCAGCCCCAGCATTTT. This codes for CASSSAQGSNQPQHF.

The genes are TRBV5-1 and TRBJ2-6; the D is unclear. Germline CDR1 SGHRS, CDR2 YFSETQ. Trimming stripped 7 bases from V and 0 bases from J, with 8 bases between. CDR3 length equals 14 residues. This CDR3 reads CASGVFSGANVLTF. The DNA of the CDR3 is TGCGCCAGCGGGGTCTTCTCTGGGGCCAACGTCCTGACTTTC.

In this sample, this clone turned up a few times. Other DNA sequences within the sample encode an identical CDR3. The chain employs TRBV29-1 and TRBJ1-1; D call uncertain. The CDR3 runs 11 residues. With 4 bases removed from V and 3 bases from J, the gap between germline ends came to 6 bases. Germline V gives CDR1 SQVTM, CDR2 ANQGSEA. The DNA of the CDR3 is TGCAGCGTTGTGCGGTACACTGAAGCTTTCTTT. It translates to CSVVRYTEAFF.

The V call is TRBV28, the J call TRBJ1-3; 10 bases map to TRBD1. Germline V lookup: CDR1 MDHEN, CDR2 SYDVKM. The CDR3 sequence is 15 residues long. After removal of 6 bases from V and 3 bases from J, the junction contained 5 bases not matched to a gene. Here the CDR3 DNA reads TGTGCCAGCAGACGGACAGGGGGTAATGGAAACACCATATATTTT. It codes for CASRRTGGNGNTIYF.

The chain is built from TRBV29-1 and TRBJ2-1, with 9 nucleotides matching TRBD1. The CDR3 has 13 amino acids. V gave up 8 bases and J gave up 8 bases; unmatched junction bases: 10. The V gene's germline CDR1 is SQVTM and CDR2 ANQGSEA. CDR3 nucleotides: TGCAGCCTCCGGGACAGGGATTGGGATGAGCAGTTCTTC. It specifies CSLRDRDWDEQFF.

This clone occurred a few times. V and J are TRBV7-2 and TRBJ1-3; 8 positions agree with TRBD1. The CDR3 length is 15 residues. J was trimmed by 4 bases and V by 3 bases; bases with no gene match: 5. Germline values: CDR1 SGHTA, CDR2 FQGNSA. CDR3 sequence reads: CASSLTGERGNTIYF. The CDR3 DNA is TGTGCCAGCAGCTTGACAGGGGAAAGGGGAAACACCATATATTTT.

This clone was observed once. The chain employs TRBV30 and TRBJ2-7; D uncertain. The germline V gene has CDR1 GTSNPN and CDR2 SVGIG (reference sequence). The CDR3 is 11 residues long. V shed 2 bases and J shed 4 bases, with 6 bases lying between them. The DNA of the CDR3 is TGTGCCTGGAGTAGAGGTTACGAGCAGTACTTC. Its translation is CAWSRGYEQYF.